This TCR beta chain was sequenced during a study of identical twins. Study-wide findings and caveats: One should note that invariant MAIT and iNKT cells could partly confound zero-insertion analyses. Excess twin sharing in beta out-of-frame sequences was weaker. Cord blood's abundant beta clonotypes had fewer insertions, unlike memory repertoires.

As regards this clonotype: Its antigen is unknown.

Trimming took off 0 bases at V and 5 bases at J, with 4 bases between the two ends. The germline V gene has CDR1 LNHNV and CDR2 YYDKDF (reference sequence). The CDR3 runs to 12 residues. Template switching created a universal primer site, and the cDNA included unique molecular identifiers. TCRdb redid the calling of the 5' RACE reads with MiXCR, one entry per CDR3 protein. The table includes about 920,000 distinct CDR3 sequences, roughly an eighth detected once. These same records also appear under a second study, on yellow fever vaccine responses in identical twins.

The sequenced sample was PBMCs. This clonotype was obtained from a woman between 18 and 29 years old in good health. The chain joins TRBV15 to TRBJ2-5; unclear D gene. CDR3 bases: TGTGCCACCAGCAGAGAGCGGGAGACCCAGTACTTC. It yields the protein CATSRERETQYF.